This T cell receptor beta chain was sequenced during a study of T cell responses to AZD1222 COVID-19 vaccine. Findings and limits, study-wide: At study baseline, merely over 5 AZD1222 recipients were seropositive. Females outnumbered males among donors, who were mostly white British; clonal diversity was possibly underestimated.

After removal of 4 bases from V and 8 bases from J, the junction contained 5 bases not matched to a gene. This CDR3 is built from 14 residues. From germline, CDR1 is LGHDT and CDR2 YNNKEL (reference sequence). Remarks on this clone: The antigen remains unidentified.

The method was immunoSEQ multiplex PCR; TCRdb's version includes in-frame clones alone and lacks a portion of them. The sample includes under 150,000 clones, roughly 88% seen only once; the top ten take approximately 3.5%. This clonotype was obtained from an adult in good health. Sequencing was performed on peripheral blood, taken on day 0 of AZD1222 vaccination. The chain is built from TRBV3-1 (or the pseudogene TRBV3-2) and TRBJ2-7; 13 bases fit TRBD2. The CDR3 DNA follows: TGTGCCAGCAGCCCAGGACTAGCGGGGGAAAAGCAGTACTTC. Amino acid sequence: CASSPGLAGEKQYF.